These 6 T cell receptor beta chains share one sample of origin, sequenced in a study of control samples from healthy donors and cancer patients. The method was immunoSEQ multiplex PCR; TCRdb's version includes in-frame clones alone and lacks a portion of them. The sample has tens of thousands of clones, around 90% seen once. Material for sequencing was blood. The receptors shown here come from a woman aged 70 to 79 in good health.

The J gene is TRBJ2-7, the V gene TRBV6-5, with D maybe TRBD1 (5 bases). The ends were cut back, 6 bases at V and 0 bases at J, with 15 bases in the middle. In germline, CDR1 is MNHEY, CDR2 SVGAGI. The CDR3 spans 15 residues. The CDR3 DNA follows: TGTGCCAGCAGGTTATTTACAGGTGCCTCCTACGAGCAGTACTTC. It specifies CASRLFTGASYEQYF.

This chain connects TRBV6-5 to TRBJ1-2; 7 positions agree with TRBD1. V was pared by 6 bases and J by 8 bases, with 9 bases of the junction left unmatched. Germline loops: CDR1 MNHEY, CDR2 SVGAGI. The CDR3 runs 13 residues. CDR3: CASRNRDSGGYTF. For the CDR3, the DNA is TGTGCCAGCAGGAACCGGGACAGTGGCGGCTACACCTTC.

The genes are TRBV5-1 and TRBJ2-3; 7 nucleotides agree with TRBD2. This CDR3 comprises 16 residues. The V and J ends lost 0 bases and 5 bases, in that order; junction bases with no gene match: 9. Per germline, CDR1 SGHRS and CDR2 YFSETQ. CDR3 nucleotide sequence: TGCGCCAGCAGCTTGGCACTAGCGCCCGGGGTAGATACGCAGTATTTT. This sequence encodes CASSLALAPGVDTQYF.

The rearrangement uses TRBV10-3 and TRBJ1-6; a weak D match, TRBD1 (5 bases). Germline V gene data show CDR1 as ENHRY and CDR2 as SYGVKD. The V end was cut by 2 bases, the J end by 15 bases, with 11 bases between. This CDR3 has 12 residues. CDR3 bases: TGTGCCATCAGTGAGCCGGGGGGGATCCTCCACTTT. This sequence encodes CAISEPGGILHF.

This sequence joins TRBV5-6 and TRBJ1-2; D is unresolved. The V gene's germline CDR1 is SGHDT and CDR2 YYEEEE. The CDR3 length is 13 residues. Deletions cut 4 bases from V and 3 bases from J, with 10 bases between. In DNA, the CDR3 is TGTGCCAGCAGCCTATGGACGGACTATGGCTACACCTTC. Its translation is CASSLWTDYGYTF.

The chain uses TRBV6-2 or TRBV6-3 and TRBJ2-3; perhaps TRBD2 as D (6 bases). Germline CDR1 and CDR2: MNHEY and SVGEGT. This CDR3 has 15 residues. V was pared by 2 bases and J by 3 bases, with 12 bases between. CDR3 DNA: TGTGCCAGCAGTTACGTCTCCGGGAGTACAGATACGCAGTATTTT. This codes for CASSYVSGSTDTQYF.